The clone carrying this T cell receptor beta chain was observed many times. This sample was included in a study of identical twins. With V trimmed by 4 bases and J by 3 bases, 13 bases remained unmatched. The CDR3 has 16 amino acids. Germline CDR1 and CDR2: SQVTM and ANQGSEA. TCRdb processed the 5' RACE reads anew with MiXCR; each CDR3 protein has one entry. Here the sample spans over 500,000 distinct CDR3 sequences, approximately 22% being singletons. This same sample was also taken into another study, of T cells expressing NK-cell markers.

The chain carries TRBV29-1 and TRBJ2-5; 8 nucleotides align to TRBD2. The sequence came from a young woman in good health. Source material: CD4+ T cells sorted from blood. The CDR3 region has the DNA TGCAGCGTTGGCGCCGGGACTAGAAGATGGAAAGAGACCCAGTACTTC. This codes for CSVGAGTRRWKETQYF.